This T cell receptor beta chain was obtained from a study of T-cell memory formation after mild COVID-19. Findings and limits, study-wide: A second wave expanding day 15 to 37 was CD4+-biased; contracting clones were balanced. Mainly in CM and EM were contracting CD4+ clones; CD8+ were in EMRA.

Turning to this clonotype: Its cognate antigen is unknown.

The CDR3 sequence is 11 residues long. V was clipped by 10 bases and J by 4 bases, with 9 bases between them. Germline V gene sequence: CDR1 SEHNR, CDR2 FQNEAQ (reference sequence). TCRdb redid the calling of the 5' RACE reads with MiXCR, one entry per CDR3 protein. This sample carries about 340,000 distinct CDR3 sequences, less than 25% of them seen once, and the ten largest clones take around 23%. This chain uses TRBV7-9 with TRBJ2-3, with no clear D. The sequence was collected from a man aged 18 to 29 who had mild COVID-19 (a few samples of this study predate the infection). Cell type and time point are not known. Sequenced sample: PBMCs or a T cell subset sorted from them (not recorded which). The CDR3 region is CATANPDTQYF. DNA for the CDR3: TGTGCCACGGCGAATCCAGATACGCAGTATTTT.